These 8 T cell receptor beta chains were all obtained from the same sample, sequenced in a study of blood T cell repertoires in COVID-19. Profiled with immunoSEQ multiplex PCR; TCRdb holds only in-frame clones, not every one. The sample includes around 140,000 clones, roughly 88% of them seen just once. Sequencing was done on a sample of peripheral blood. These receptors came from a man aged 55 to 70 with active or convalescent COVID-19.

The gene calls are TRBV7-8 and TRBJ2-7; the D gene is possibly TRBD2 (5 bases). CDR3 length: 12 residues. Germline V gene data show CDR1 as SGHVS and CDR2 as FQNEAQ. V lost 1 base, J lost 6 bases, and 7 bases lay in between. For the CDR3, the DNA is TGTGCCAGCAGCTTAGTCGCGGGCGAGCAGTACGTC. This sequence encodes CASSLVAGEQYV.

This clone was seen once. The gene calls are TRBV6-2 or TRBV6-3 and TRBJ2-7, with D possibly matching TRBD2 (5 bases). V was pared by 0 bases and J by 2 bases, with 11 bases between. The CDR3 contains 15 residues. CDR1 is MNHEY, CDR2 SVGEGT, per germline. The CDR3 coding sequence is TGTGCCAGCAGTTACTCGATTGCGGGTCCCTACGAGCAGTACGTC. Protein: CASSYSIAGPYEQYV.

This clone was counted once. The V gene is TRBV19, the J gene TRBJ1-5; D is undetermined. From germline, CDR1 is LNHDA and CDR2 SQIVND (reference sequence). V lost 5 bases, J lost 3 bases, and 8 bases lay in between. This CDR3 is built from 13 residues. CDR3 sequence (DNA): TGTGCCAGTAGTGCGGTCCTCAATCAGCCCCAGCATTTT. Its protein is CASSAVLNQPQHF.

The chain uses TRBV7-7 and TRBJ2-5; 9 bases match TRBD2. V shed 6 bases, J shed 2 bases, and the junction held 4 bases outside the gene matches. The CDR3 loop spans 14 amino acids. Per the germline V gene, CDR1 is SSHAT and CDR2 is FNYEAQ (reference sequence). CDR3 residues: CASRPSGTQETQYF. CDR3 nucleotide sequence: TGTGCCAGCAGACCTAGCGGGACGCAAGAGACCCAGTACTTC.

The chain recombines TRBV6-6 with TRBJ2-7; maybe TRBD1 (6 bases). V was pared by 5 bases and J by 2 bases, with 13 bases between. Germline CDR1 MNHNY, CDR2 SVGAGI (reference sequence). The CDR3 sequence is 14 residues long. CDR3 DNA sequence: TGTGCCAGCAGTCTTAGGGACAATGCCTACGAGCAGTACTTC. Its translation is CASSLRDNAYEQYF.

The chain employs TRBV18 and TRBJ2-3, with 10 bases identical to TRBD2. The germline CDR1 and CDR2 sequences are KGHSH and LQKENI. This CDR3 comprises 16 residues. J was trimmed by 1 base and V by 5 bases; bases with no gene match: 6. DNA of the CDR3: TGTGCCAGCTCAATCGAAACTAGCGGGGGCACAGATACGCAGTATTTT. Its protein is CASSIETSGGTDTQYF.

This clone showed up just a few times. This sequence joins TRBV7-6 and TRBJ1-1; 8 bases map to TRBD1. Looked up from germline, CDR1 is SGHVS and CDR2 is FNYEAQ. The CDR3 spans 12 residues. The ends lost 5 bases at V and 13 bases at J; junction bases unmatched: 9. CDR3 sequence reads: CASSPTRGLVFF. DNA of the CDR3: TGTGCCAGCAGCCCGACCAGGGGGCTGGTTTTCTTT.

The chain carries TRBV11-3 and TRBJ1-1, with 7 bases identical to TRBD1. Germline-derived CDR1 and CDR2 are SGHNT and YENEEA. The V segment lost 5 bases and the J segment 0 bases; nucleotides outside the gene matches: 6. CDR3 size: 15 residues. This CDR3 is CASSLTGALNTEAFF. The CDR3, as DNA: TGTGCCAGCAGCCTAACAGGGGCGTTGAACACTGAAGCTTTCTTT.